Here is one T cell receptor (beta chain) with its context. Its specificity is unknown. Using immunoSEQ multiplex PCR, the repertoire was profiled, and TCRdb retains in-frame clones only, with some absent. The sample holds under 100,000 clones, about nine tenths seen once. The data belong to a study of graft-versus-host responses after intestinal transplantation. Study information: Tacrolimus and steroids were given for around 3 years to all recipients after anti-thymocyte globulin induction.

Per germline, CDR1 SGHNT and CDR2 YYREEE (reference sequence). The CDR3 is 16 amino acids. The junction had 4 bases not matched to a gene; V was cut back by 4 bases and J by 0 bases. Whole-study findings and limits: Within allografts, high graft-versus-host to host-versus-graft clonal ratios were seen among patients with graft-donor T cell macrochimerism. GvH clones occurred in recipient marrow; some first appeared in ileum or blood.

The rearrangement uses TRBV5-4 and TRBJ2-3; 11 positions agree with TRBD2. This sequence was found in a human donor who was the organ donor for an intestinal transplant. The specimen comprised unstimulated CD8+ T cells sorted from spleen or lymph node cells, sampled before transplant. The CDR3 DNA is TGTGCCAGCAGCCTACTAGCGGGAGCTAGCACAGATACGCAGTATTTT. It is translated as CASSLLAGASTDTQYF.